A single TCR beta chain is shown here with its context. Antigen specificity is unknown. At one boundary the junction diverges from the germline segment, which might be a read error. This entry belongs to a study of cytomegalovirus exposure and HLA in healthy donors. Study summary: In a later analysis, the approximately 110 validation repertoires were reported to have used the same platform as the 600 to 800 first-cohort repertoires.

TCRdb's copy holds only in-frame clones and misses some; the assay was immunoSEQ multiplex PCR. In the table there are 45,000 to 60,000 clones, 85% to 95% of which are singletons. CDR1 is SGHTA and CDR2 is FQGTGA in the germline V gene. This CDR3 spans 15 amino acids. Study results and limitations: Specific recognition of CMV antigens was confirmed in vitro for a few chains (all CMV-associated). Reported performance of the classifier showed diagnosis of cytomegalovirus status with high specificity and sensitivity.

The receptor comes from a woman under 30 in good health and CMV-seronegative. This sequence joins TRBV7-3 and TRBJ2-7; possible D gene TRBD2, 5 bases. Sequenced: PBMCs. CDR3 amino acids: CASSLTHGLNYEQYF. CDR3 coding DNA: TGTGCCAGCAGCCTAACCCACGGACTGAACTACGAGCAGTACTTC. Supplemented by reference TRBV7-3 and TRBJ2-7, the full variable domain reads GAGVSQTPSNKVTEKGKYVELRCDPISGHTALYWYRQSLGQGPEFLIYFQGTGAADDSGLPNDRFFAVRPEGSVSTLKIQRTERGDSAVYLCASSLTHGLNYEQYFGPGTRLTVT.